These T cell receptor beta chains were read from a single sample in a study of a mutant IDH1 vaccine in newly diagnosed glioma. TCRdb's copy holds only in-frame clones and misses some; the assay was immunoSEQ multiplex PCR. This sample has 38,000 or so clones; about nine tenths occur once, and the top ten carry about 2.6%. For these receptors, no antigen is known. Here the sequenced sample was PBMCs, taken from a glioma patient whose treatment included an IDH1 peptide vaccine. These receptors all come from a man aged 50 or older with glioma. CDR3s include the opening cysteine and the closing phenylalanine or tryptophan. D genes are given only for firm matches. Only part of the rows carry a size: once, few, many, or a class if the clone is expanded.

D gene	J gene	V gene	clone size	CDR3 DNA	CDR3 protein
.	TRBJ2-3	TRBV6-5	.	TGTGCCAGCAGTTACCGAGCCCTGACTCGGGCGCAGTATTTT	CASSYRALTRAQYF
.	TRBJ2-2	TRBV9	once	TGTGCCAGCAGCCCACAGAGGCTGCATACCGGGGAGCTGTTTTTT	CASSPQRLHTGELFF
.	TRBJ1-1	TRBV30	.	TGTGCCTGGAGTGAAGACTTGAACACTGAAGCTTTCTTT	CAWSEDLNTEAFF
.	TRBJ1-2	TRBV20-1	.	TGCAGTGCTAGTATCACCGGCTACACCTTC	CSASITGYTF
TRBD1	TRBJ2-7	TRBV2	once	TGTGCCAGCAGTGCCAGGGGGCATTCCTACGAGCAGTACTTC	CASSARGHSYEQYF
TRBD1	TRBJ2-1	TRBV4-1	.	TGCGCCAGCAGCCAACCAGGACAGGCCGCGTACAATGAGCAGTTCTTC	CASSQPGQAAYNEQFF
.	TRBJ1-5	TRBV19	.	TGTGCCAGTAAGCCGTTCGGGTTGGAGCCCCAGCATTTT	CASKPFGLEPQHF
.	TRBJ1-4	TRBV4-1	.	TGCGCCAGCAGCCAATACAACGCCGCTAATGAAAAACTGTTTTTT	CASSQYNAANEKLFF
.	TRBJ2-7	TRBV30	.	TGTGCCTGGAGTGTACGGGAAGGCTACGAGCAGTACTTC	CAWSVREGYEQYF
TRBD1	TRBJ1-1	TRBV27	.	TGTGCCAGCAGTGCGAAGCAGGGGGGCACTGAAGCTTTCTTT	CASSAKQGGTEAFF
.	TRBJ1-1	TRBV7-8	.	TGTGCCAGCAGCTTAGTTGCGACAGCGCCGAACACTGAAGCTTTCTTT	CASSLVATAPNTEAFF
.	TRBJ2-7	TRBV9	.	TGTGCCAGCGGGGGGGGGCTCCCCTACGAGCAGTACTTC	CASGGGLPYEQYF
.	TRBJ1-6	TRBV12-2	.	TGTGCAAGTCGCTTAGTTATCCACCCCGGGGACAGGGCTTCACCCCTCCACTTT	CASRLVIHPGDRASPLHF
.	TRBJ2-1	TRBV30	.	TGTGCCTGGATGGATTACAATGAGCAGTTCTTC	CAWMDYNEQFF
.	TRBJ1-2	TRBV4-3	.	TGCGCCAGCAGCCAACAGGACGGACTCGGGAGCTATGGCTACACCTTC	CASSQQDGLGSYGYTF